Listed here is a single TCR beta chain. This clonotype was detected only a few times. Its binding antigen is unknown. Base qualities are missing; no much larger clone stands one base away. Amplification of TCR beta CDR3 regions was carried out from RNA transcripts. A first-round RT-PCR of the TCR CDR3 used the HTBI primer set with the Qiagen OneStep RT-PCR kit. Libraries were constructed in a second round of multiplex PCR, after which size selection and purification were carried out. Paired-end sequencing of the libraries was performed with 100 bp reads on an Illumina HiSeq2000. Per the authors' processing: SOAPnuke was used to process the raw data, throwing out any read that contained adapters or uncalled bases, had a mean Phred below 15, or lacked an exact constant-primer or identifier match. COPE v1.2.5 was used to merge the high-quality paired reads, and each unique nucleotide sequence was defined as a clonotype. MiTCR v1.1 was used to align clonotypes to the IMGT TRBV, TRBD and TRBJ reference segments. Analysis was restricted to V-J combinations with a frequency above 0.0001, which covered about 99% of repertoires. A TCS score was defined as the ratio of F50 (clonal expansion) to E x V (chaos), with BLOSUM62-based TCRdist applied between CDR3 peptides within each V-J. Welch's t-statistics and random forest reduced approximately 520 V-J features to about 12, which were used in a naive Bayes classifier (R e1071). TCRdb redid the processing of the public reads, applying fastp at Q25 and MiXCR, and retained in-frame beta chains. Rows matching on CDR3 protein sequence are summarized as one entry with the most common DNA and genes. Here the V and J calls rest on TCRdb's processing, not on the authors' analysis. The sample contains under 450,000 distinct CDR3 sequences, roughly 12% of them found a single time. The ten biggest clones cover about 20% of the sample.

The sample comes from a study of T cells in Graves' hyperthyroidism and ophthalmopathy (dated by TCRdb to between 2018 and 2020). The study in broad terms: Peripheral blood was collected at initial diagnosis, before any treatment. A discovery cohort of about 100 patients, approximately 45 with Graves' ophthalmopathy and under 60 with stable Graves' hyperthyroidism, was used to find distinguishing TCR V-J signatures. The 95 to 100 discovery patients were randomly divided into training and test sets at a 7:3 ratio. Prospective prediction of ophthalmopathy was tested in an independent validation cohort consisting of some 18 hyperthyroidism patients and around 17 patients who later progressed to ophthalmopathy. TCR Vbeta CDR3 sequencing of approximately 140 peripheral blood samples (around 45 ophthalmopathy, some 75 hyperthyroidism and approximately 17 progressor patients) is reported in the paper. Thyroid tissue and blood T-cell repertoires from more than five Graves' hyperthyroidism patients were also compared in the study. Following sampling, methimazole starting at 30 mg daily was given to hyperthyroidism patients, and high-dose intravenous methylprednisolone was given to ophthalmopathy patients.

The full study reports these points: Most expanded thyroid clonotypes (frequency above 0.001) were also detected in blood, a finding suggesting that blood repertoires may reflect thyroid immune responses. No statistical method was used to fix the sample size in advance, and group allocation was not hidden from the investigators. During validation, the model predicted progression to ophthalmopathy a median of approximately 6 months ahead of onset, with almost 71% sensitivity and around 72% specificity. A 13 V-J signature model separated ophthalmopathy from stable hyperthyroidism, with around 88% sensitivity and just under 84% specificity in cross-validation and 80%/75% in testing.

The CDR3 spans 13 residues, from the cysteine through the phenylalanine. The DNA shown is the 39-base CDR3, in frame from base 1. V gives up 1 base and J gives up 2 bases, and the segment between their germline ends measures 9 bases. Via the germline V gene (reference sequence), CDR1 is DFQATT and CDR2 SNEGSKA. Hyperthyroidism patients were newly diagnosed, had a disease duration of under 2 months, and were aged 18 to 65 years. Exclusion was applied to patients with uncontrolled infections, other autoimmune diseases, pregnancy or lactation. Diagnoses were based on clinical symptoms, serum thyroxine and TRAb, thyroid ultrasound and orbital computed tomography. Blood from progressor patients was drawn when they were first diagnosed with hyperthyroidism, before any ophthalmopathy symptoms appeared. Ficoll-Paque density gradient centrifugation was used to isolate PBMCs from around 10 ml of fresh peripheral blood. Progressor patients were defined as those initially diagnosed with Graves' hyperthyroidism in whom ophthalmopathy developed during follow-up. Total RNA was extracted with Trizol reagent, and quality was checked on an Agilent 2100 Bioanalyzer.

The sample taken for sequencing was blood. The chain was built from TRBV20-1 and TRBJ2-7; a confident D gene designation cannot be given. The receptor was isolated from a man aged 30 to 45 with Graves' hyperthyroidism that later progressed to Graves' ophthalmopathy. Here the CDR3 is given as CSARGRTTYEQYF. The base sequence is TGCAGTGCTAGAGGGCGAACCACCTACGAGCAGTACTTC.